Reported below is one T cell receptor beta chain. RNA transcripts yielded amplified TCR beta CDR3 regions. During a first-round RT-PCR of the TCR CDR3, the HTBI primer set was used. One entry per CDR3 protein, called by TCRdb with MiXCR from the multiplex PCR reads. This table has a few hundred thousand distinct CDR3 sequences, 13% to 15% appearing once. The data are from a study of T cells in Graves' hyperthyroidism and ophthalmopathy. Trimming at V came to 6 bases and at J to 5 bases, leaving 10 bases not matched to a gene. The germline V gene has CDR1 DFQATT and CDR2 SNEGSKA (reference sequence). The CDR3 covers 14 residues.

The specimen sequenced was blood. This clonotype originated in a woman aged 18-29 years with Graves' hyperthyroidism. This chain connects TRBV20-1 to TRBJ2-5; TRBD1 matches 9 bases. The CDR3 spells CSAPRQGGGETQYF. CDR3 nucleotides: TGCAGTGCGCCTCGACAGGGGGGCGGGGAGACCCAGTACTTC.